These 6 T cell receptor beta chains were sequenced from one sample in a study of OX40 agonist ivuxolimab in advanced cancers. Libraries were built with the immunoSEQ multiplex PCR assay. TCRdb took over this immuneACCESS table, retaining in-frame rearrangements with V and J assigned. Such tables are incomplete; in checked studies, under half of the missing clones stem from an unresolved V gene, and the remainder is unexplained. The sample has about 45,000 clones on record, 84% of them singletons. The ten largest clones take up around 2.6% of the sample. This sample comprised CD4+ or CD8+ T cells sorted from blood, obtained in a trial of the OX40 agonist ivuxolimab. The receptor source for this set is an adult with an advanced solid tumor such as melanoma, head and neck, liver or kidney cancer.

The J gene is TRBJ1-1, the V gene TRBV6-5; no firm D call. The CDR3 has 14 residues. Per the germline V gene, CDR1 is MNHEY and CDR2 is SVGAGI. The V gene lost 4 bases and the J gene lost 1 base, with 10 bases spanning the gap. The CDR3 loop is CASSSSTGNTEAFF. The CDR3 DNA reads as TGTGCCAGCAGTTCCAGCACGGGGAACACTGAAGCTTTCTTT.

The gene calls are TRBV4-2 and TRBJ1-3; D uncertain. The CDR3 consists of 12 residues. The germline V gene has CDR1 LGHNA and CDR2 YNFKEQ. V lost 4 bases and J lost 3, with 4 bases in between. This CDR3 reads CASSPRGNTIYF. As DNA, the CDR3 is TGTGCCAGCAGCCCTCGTGGAAACACCATATATTTT.

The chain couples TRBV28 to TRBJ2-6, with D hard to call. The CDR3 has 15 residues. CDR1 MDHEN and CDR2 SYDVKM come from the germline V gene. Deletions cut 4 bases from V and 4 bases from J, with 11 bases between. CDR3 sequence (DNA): TGTGCCAGCAGTTCCCGTCGTACAGGGGCCAACGTCCTGACTTTC. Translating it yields CASSSRRTGANVLTF.

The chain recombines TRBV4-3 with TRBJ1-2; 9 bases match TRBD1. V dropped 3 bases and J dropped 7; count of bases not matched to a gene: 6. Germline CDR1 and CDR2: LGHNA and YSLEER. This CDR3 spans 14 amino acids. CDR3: CASSQLQGALGYTF. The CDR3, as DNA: TGCGCCAGCAGCCAGCTACAGGGGGCACTTGGCTACACCTTC.

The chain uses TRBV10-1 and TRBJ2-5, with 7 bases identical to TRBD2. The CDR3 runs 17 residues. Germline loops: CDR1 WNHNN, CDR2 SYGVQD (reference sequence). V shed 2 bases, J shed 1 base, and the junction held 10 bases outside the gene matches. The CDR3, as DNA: TGCGCCAGCAGTGAGGCAAGAGCGGGATCAGGCCAAGAGACCCAGTACTTC. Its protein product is CASSEARAGSGQETQYF.

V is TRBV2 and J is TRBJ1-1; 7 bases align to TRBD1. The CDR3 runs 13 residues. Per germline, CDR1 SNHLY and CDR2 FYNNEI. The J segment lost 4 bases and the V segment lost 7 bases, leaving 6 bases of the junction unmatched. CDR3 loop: CASIRQGATEAFF. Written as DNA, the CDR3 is TGTGCCAGCATCAGACAGGGAGCCACTGAAGCTTTCTTT.